What follows are 30 T cell receptor beta chains derived from one specimen sequenced in a study of blood T cells in healthy people across ages. Next came a second PCR, run for roughly 7 to 12 cycles, which used a sample-barcoded 5' primer along with a J-beta primer mix. TCRdb ran MiXCR on the 5' RACE reads and lists one entry per CDR3 protein. The table shows 2 million or so distinct CDR3 sequences, with around 50% occurring only once. Sequencing input: blood. The receptor set was obtained from a middle-aged woman in good health.

A single count supports this clonotype. The chain carries TRBV20-1 and TRBJ1-3; 10 bases fit TRBD1. After removal of 4 bases from V and 2 bases from J, the junction contained 5 bases not matched to a gene. The CDR3 extends over 15 amino acids. Germline V gene sequence: CDR1 DFQATT, CDR2 SNEGSKA (reference sequence). The CDR3, as DNA: TGCAGTGCTAAAAGACAGGGGGCGACTGGAAACACCATATATTTT. Translating it yields CSAKRQGATGNTIYF.

V and J are TRBV2 and TRBJ2-1; D is ambiguous. Trimming removed 7 bases at V and 8 bases at J, with 9 bases between. CDR3 length: 11 residues. Germline lookup yields CDR1 SNHLY and CDR2 FYNNEI. DNA of the CDR3: TGTGCCAGCACCCACATCGATGAGCAGTTCTTC. Translated: CASTHIDEQFF. The full variable domain, completed using reference TRBV2 and TRBJ2-1, is EPEVTQTPSHQVTQMGQEVILRCVPISNHLYFYWYRQILGQKVEFLVSFYNNEISEKSEIFDDQFSVERPDGSNFTLKIRSTKLEDSAMYFCASTHIDEQFFGPGTRLTVL.

This clonotype occurred a few times. This sequence joins TRBV4-3 and TRBJ1-4; D unclear. Looked up from germline, CDR1 is LGHNA and CDR2 is YSLEER. CDR3 size: 11 residues. The V and J ends lost 1 base and 9 bases respectively, with 3 bases between them. As DNA, the CDR3 is TGCGCCAGCAGCCAAGGCCAAAAACTGTTTTTT. Translation gives CASSQGQKLFF.

This clonotype was found a few times. The gene calls are TRBV5-1 and TRBJ2-5; TRBD1 agrees at 10 bases. V dropped 6 bases and J dropped 5; count of bases not matched to a gene: 4. In germline, CDR1 is SGHRS, CDR2 YFSETQ. The CDR3 has 13 amino acids. The CDR3 protein is CASIATGGETQYF. CDR3 sequence (DNA): TGCGCCAGCATCGCGACAGGGGGCGAGACCCAGTACTTC.

Only a few counts were recorded for this clonotype. CDR3 in amino acids: CASSWRREGEQYF. CDR3 DNA: TGTGCCAGCAGTTGGCGAAGGGAGGGCGAGCAGTACTTC. V gene TRBV12-3 or TRBV12-4 combines with J gene TRBJ2-7, with 7 bases lining up with TRBD2. CDR3 length: 13 amino acids. The ends lost 4 bases at V and 6 bases at J; junction bases unmatched: 6.

This clonotype was detected a few times. The rearrangement uses TRBV7-2 and TRBJ2-3; D is unclear. The V gene's germline CDR1 is SGHTA and CDR2 FQGNSA. V was cut by 4 bases and J by 8 bases, with 13 bases left in between. This CDR3 is built from 13 residues. The CDR3 region is CASSSTTPPTQYF. In DNA form, the CDR3 reads TGTGCCAGCAGCTCCACGACCCCCCCTACGCAGTATTTT. Filled out from reference TRBV7-2 and TRBJ2-3, the complete variable domain reads GAGVSQSPSNKVTEKGKDVELRCDPISGHTALYWYRQSLGQGLEFLIYFQGNSAPDKSGLPSDRFSAERTGGSVSTLTIQRTQQEDSAVYLCASSSTTPPTQYFGPGTRLTVL.

The genes are TRBV5-4 and TRBJ1-2; weak D call: TRBD1 (6 bases). V was clipped by 4 bases and J by 9 bases, with 16 bases between them. Per germline, CDR1 SGHNT and CDR2 YYREEE (reference sequence). The CDR3 has 13 residues. The CDR3 bases are TGTGCCAGCAGCACGGACAGAGTTGGTAGCTACACCTTC. Translation gives CASSTDRVGSYTF.

This clonotype has ten or more counts. V usage is TRBV29-1 and J usage is TRBJ2-5; the D gene is possibly TRBD1 (6 bases). The ends were cut back, 3 bases at V and 11 bases at J, with 19 bases in the middle. Germline V gene lookup returns CDR1 SQVTM and CDR2 ANQGSEA. The CDR3 runs to 13 residues. Written as DNA, the CDR3 is TGCAGCGTTGATGAGGGGGTCATTGGAGAGCAGTACTTC. This gives the protein CSVDEGVIGEQYF.

The chain couples TRBV5-1 to TRBJ1-6; a possible D gene is TRBD1 (6 bases). CDR3 length: 15 residues. Trimming pared 3 bases from V and 7 bases from J, leaving 14 bases between. From germline, CDR1 is SGHRS and CDR2 YFSETQ. As DNA, the CDR3 is TGCGCCAGCAGCTCTCAGGGGACTGAGAATTCACCCCTCCACTTT. It translates to CASSSQGTENSPLHF.

The gene calls are TRBV6-2 or TRBV6-3 and TRBJ2-1; D perhaps matches TRBD1 (6 bases). The CDR3 runs 14 residues. Trimming cost V 6 bases and J 5 bases, with 14 bases left between them. Germline V lookup: CDR1 MNHEY, CDR2 SVGEGT. The DNA for the CDR3 is TGTGCCAGCAGACGTCTGGGGGCTGACAATGAGCAGTTCTTC. Translated, it gives CASRRLGADNEQFF.

The rearrangement joins TRBV27 to TRBJ1-2, with 8 positions matching TRBD1. Unmatched junction bases numbered 11, after V lost 4 bases and J lost 4 bases. The CDR3 has 16 residues. Per the germline V gene, CDR1 is MNHEY and CDR2 is SMNVEV (reference sequence). CDR3 loop: CASSSLLTGETYGYTF. In DNA, the CDR3 is TGTGCCAGCAGTTCCCTACTGACAGGGGAAACCTATGGCTACACCTTC.

In its sample, this clonotype was seen a few times. The J gene is TRBJ2-7, the V gene TRBV27, with 8 bases that match TRBD2. Unmatched junction bases numbered 5, after V lost 5 bases and J lost 2 bases. Germline CDR1 reads MNHEY; CDR2 reads SMNVEV (reference sequence). The CDR3 contains 14 residues. For the CDR3, the DNA is TGTGCCAGCAGTACCGCGGGAGGCACCTACGAGCAGTACTTC. This encodes CASSTAGGTYEQYF.

This chain connects TRBV5-6 to TRBJ2-5; no firm D call. V shed 3 bases and J shed 11 bases, with 14 bases lying between them. CDR1 and CDR2 (germline): SGHDT, YYEEEE. The CDR3 has 12 amino acids. The CDR3 loop is CASSYQRNEQYF. CDR3 nucleotide sequence: TGTGCCAGCAGCTACCAACGGAATGAGCAGTACTTC.

The chain couples TRBV27 to TRBJ2-7; TRBD2 matches 7 bases. The tail of the sequence fits TRBJ2-4 better, so the J call may be wrong. The CDR3 loop spans 15 amino acids. The V gene's germline CDR1 is MNHEY and CDR2 SMNVEV (reference sequence). CDR3 nucleotide sequence: TGTGCCAGCAGTTTATACGGGGGGGCCAAAAACATTCAGTACTTC. It translates to CASSLYGGAKNIQYF.

In this sample, this clonotype turned up a few times. The rearrangement joins TRBV29-1 to TRBJ2-2; D not certain. From germline, CDR1 is SQVTM and CDR2 ANQGSEA. The ends were cut back, 4 bases at V and 5 bases at J, with 8 bases in the middle. This CDR3 has 12 residues. CDR3 bases: TGCAGCGTTGGGTGGCCTACCGGGGAGCTGTTTTTT. Its translation: CSVGWPTGELFF.

This clonotype was seen a single time. J is TRBJ1-4 and V is TRBV20-1, with 7 bases matching TRBD1. The CDR3 consists of 14 residues. The V and J ends lost 3 bases and 6 bases, in that order; junction bases with no gene match: 7. Germline V CDR1 and CDR2: DFQATT, SNEGSKA (reference sequence). The CDR3 DNA sequence: TGCAGTGCTAGTCTAGGGGGCGGTTATGAAAAACTGTTTTTT. Amino acid sequence: CSASLGGGYEKLFF.

A few counts support this clonotype. This chain joins TRBV12-5 and TRBJ2-7; maybe TRBD1 (6 bases). Looked up from germline, CDR1 is LGHNT and CDR2 is FRNRAP. V lost 9 bases, J lost 0 bases, and 15 bases lay in between. CDR3 length: 14 residues. CDR3 amino acids: CASLGGKSSYEQYF. The CDR3 DNA reads TGTGCTAGCCTAGGGGGTAAGAGCTCCTACGAGCAGTACTTC.

The chain uses TRBV27 and TRBJ1-5; D unresolved. In germline, CDR1 is MNHEY, CDR2 SMNVEV (reference sequence). The CDR3 is made up of 13 amino acids. Deletions cut 5 bases from V and 1 base from J, with 6 bases between. CDR3 loop: CASSDMSNQPQHF. Written as DNA, the CDR3 is TGTGCCAGCAGTGACATGAGCAATCAGCCCCAGCATTTT.

This clonotype was counted between two and nine times. V and J are TRBV20-1 and TRBJ2-1, with D hard to call. V lost 1 base to trimming and J lost 3 bases, with 10 bases between them. This CDR3 is 14 amino acids long. Germline CDR1 and CDR2: DFQATT and SNEGSKA (reference sequence). The DNA of the CDR3 is TGCAGTGCTAGAGGTAGTTCTAGCTACAATGAGCAGTTCTTC. It yields the protein CSARGSSSYNEQFF.

The chain has TRBV20-1 and TRBJ2-3; the match to TRBD2 covers 8 bases. From germline, CDR1 is DFQATT and CDR2 SNEGSKA (reference sequence). V shed 6 bases, J shed 3 bases, and the junction held 14 bases outside the gene matches. The CDR3 is 16 amino acids. CDR3 residues: CSALMGAGGRTDTQYF. The CDR3 DNA reads TGCAGTGCCCTGATGGGGGCGGGGGGCAGAACAGATACGCAGTATTTT.

In the case of this clonotype: The junction does not match germline at one end; this may be a read error. This chain joins TRBV27 and TRBJ2-7; possible D gene TRBD1, 5 bases. Germline-derived CDR1 and CDR2 are MNHEY and SMNVEV (reference sequence). The CDR3 totals 15 residues. CDR3 region: CASTQEGAWGNEQVF. In nucleotides, the CDR3 is TGTGCCAGCACCCAAGAAGGGGCTTGGGGCAATGAGCAGGTCTTC.

The chain is built from TRBV27 and TRBJ2-1; TRBD1 agrees at 11 bases. Trimming removed 6 bases from V and 9 bases from J; junction bases left unmatched: 7. This CDR3 is 14 amino acids long. The germline gives CDR1 MNHEY, CDR2 SMNVEV (reference sequence). DNA of the CDR3: TGTGCCAGCAGAAATCCGGGACAGGGGGGTGAGCAGTTCTTC. Amino acids: CASRNPGQGGEQFF.

This clonotype occurred a few times. The chain has TRBV29-1 and TRBJ2-3, with 8 positions matching TRBD2. The CDR3 contains 19 residues. V was clipped by 4 bases and J by 2 bases; unmatched bases: 20. Germline V gene lookup returns CDR1 SQVTM and CDR2 ANQGSEA. In DNA, the CDR3 is TGCAGCGTTGGGTCCGGGAAGTGGACCGGGGGGGGTTCCACAGATACGCAGTATTTT. Amino acids: CSVGSGKWTGGGSTDTQYF.

A few counts support this clonotype. V usage is TRBV12-3 or TRBV12-4 and J usage is TRBJ2-5; D gene uncertain. The CDR3 is 15 residues long. The V end was cut by 4 bases, the J end by 0 bases, with 12 bases between. The CDR3 DNA reads TGTGCCAGCAGTTCTCGTTGGGTCTACCAAGAGACCCAGTACTTC. The encoded protein is CASSSRWVYQETQYF.

CDR3 sequence reads: CASSYSTQAYGYTF. As DNA, the CDR3 is TGTGCCAGCAGTTACTCGACCCAGGCCTATGGCTACACCTTC. The J gene is TRBJ1-2, the V gene TRBV6-5; D gene ambiguous. The CDR3 sequence is 14 residues long. The V end was cut by 0 bases, the J end by 4 bases, with 9 bases between. Germline V CDR1 and CDR2: MNHEY, SVGAGI.

The V gene is TRBV4-1, the J gene TRBJ2-5; D is possibly TRBD2 (6 bases). The J call may be mistaken, given a closer DNA end match to TRBJ2-7. Germline assignment: CDR1 MGHRA and CDR2 YSYEKL. CDR3 size: 13 residues. CDR3 in amino acids: CASSPPGGVEQYF. The DNA for the CDR3 is TGCGCCAGCAGCCCCCCCGGGGGTGTCGAGCAGTACTTC.

The rearrangement uses TRBV11-2 and TRBJ1-4; D not certain. Germline assignment: CDR1 SGHAT and CDR2 FQNNGV. This CDR3 is 14 amino acids long. The V gene lost 5 bases and the J gene lost 7 bases, with 14 bases spanning the gap. CDR3 DNA: TGTGCCAGCAGCCCTAGAAGGGCAGTTGAAAAACTGTTTTTT. The encoded protein is CASSPRRAVEKLFF.

V gene TRBV7-2 combines with J gene TRBJ2-7; D may correspond to TRBD1 or TRBD2 (5 bases each). The CDR3 consists of 13 residues. V lost 7 bases to trimming and J lost 2 bases, with 12 bases between them. Germline V gene sequence: CDR1 SGHTA, CDR2 FQGNSA. The CDR3 sequence is CASTPVGAYEQYF. CDR3 DNA sequence: TGTGCCAGCACCCCGGTGGGGGCCTACGAGCAGTACTTC.

This CDR3 is CASSLGELAGYNEQYF. CDR3 in DNA: TGTGCCAGCAGCTTAGGGGAACTAGCGGGGTACAATGAGCAGTACTTC. The V gene is TRBV11-3, the J gene TRBJ2-7, with 10 nucleotides matching TRBD2. CDR1 SGHNT and CDR2 YENEEA come from the germline V gene. V lost 1 base to trimming and J lost 7 bases; unmatched junction nucleotides: 10. The CDR3 contains 16 residues.

This clonotype was detected a few times. This rearrangement joins TRBV6-2 or TRBV6-3 to TRBJ2-1; D is perhaps TRBD1 (6 bases). Germline loops: CDR1 MNHEY, CDR2 SVGEGT. V gave up 6 bases and J gave up 4 bases, with 16 bases separating them. The CDR3 covers 15 residues. The CDR3 loop reads CASRFRGLGYNEQFF. In nucleotides, the CDR3 is TGTGCCAGCAGGTTCAGGGGATTGGGTTACAATGAGCAGTTCTTC.